One and the same sample provided the 10 T cell receptor beta chains below, sequenced in a study of shared clonotypes between healthy human individuals. Here immunoSEQ multiplex PCR was the method, and the copy in TCRdb shows in-frame clones only, minus some. Here the sample spans roughly 1,800,000 clones, roughly 95% being singletons. Naive CD8 cells were CD45RO-negative, positively selected for CCR7, excluding terminally differentiated effector memory CD45RA+ cells. Sequenced material: naive CD8+ T cells sorted from blood. These receptor sequences come from a man aged 18 to 35 in good health.

The chain recombines TRBV7-2 with TRBJ2-7, with a possible D match to TRBD1 (5 bases). The CDR3 loop spans 19 amino acids. Germline V CDR1 and CDR2: SGHTA, FQGNSA. V was trimmed by 5 bases and J by 2 bases, leaving 28 bases between them. The CDR3 loop is CASSQNRLTALSNPYEQYF. CDR3 nucleotides: TGTGCCAGCAGCCAAAACAGATTGACAGCGCTAAGTAATCCCTACGAGCAGTACTTC. The full variable domain, in which reference TRBV7-2 and TRBJ2-7 provide the parts outside the CDR3, is GAGVSQSPSNKVTEKGKDVELRCDPISGHTALYWYRQSLGQGLEFLIYFQGNSAPDKSGLPSDRFSAERTGGSVSTLTIQRTQQEDSAVYLCASSQNRLTALSNPYEQYFGPGTRLTVT.

V usage is TRBV6-1 and J usage is TRBJ2-1; weak D call: TRBD2 (5 bases). V was trimmed by 6 bases and J by 0 bases, leaving 12 bases between them. Germline loops: CDR1 MNHNS, CDR2 SASEGT. There are 15 residues in the CDR3. CDR3 sequence reads: CASREDLSSYNEQFF. The CDR3 region has the DNA TGTGCCAGCAGGGAGGACTTGAGCTCCTACAATGAGCAGTTCTTC.

The genes are TRBV4-3 and TRBJ2-5; 8 bases are shared with TRBD2. Germline CDR1 is LGHNA and CDR2 is YSLEER. This CDR3 has 16 amino acids. After removal of 4 bases from V and 5 bases from J, the junction contained 12 bases not matched to a gene. The CDR3 reads CASSRLLAASGETQYF. DNA for the CDR3: TGCGCCAGCAGCCGCCTACTAGCGGCCTCTGGGGAGACCCAGTACTTC.

A remark on this clone: Additional DNA sequences in this sample encode the identical CDR3. The chain uses TRBV5-6 and TRBJ2-7, with 8 bases identical to TRBD1. Germline assignment: CDR1 SGHDT and CDR2 YYEEEE. J lost 0 bases, V lost 3 bases, and 2 bases had no gene match. CDR3 length: 14 amino acids. Written as DNA, the CDR3 is TGTGCCAGCAGCTGGGACAGGTCCTCCTACGAGCAGTACTTC. It specifies CASSWDRSSYEQYF.

On this clone: Different DNA sequences within this sample yield the same CDR3. The V gene is TRBV9, the J gene TRBJ1-3; D gene unclear. V lost 3 bases and J lost 7, with 8 bases in between. The CDR3 sequence is 12 residues long. Germline values: CDR1 SGDLS, CDR2 YYNGEE. The CDR3 DNA follows: TGTGCCAGCAGCGGTGGATCGAACACCATATATTTT. This sequence encodes CASSGGSNTIYF.

With regard to this clone: Different DNA sequences within this sample yield the same CDR3. This chain links TRBV27 with TRBJ2-3; D unclear. CDR3 length equals 14 residues. V gave up 2 bases and J gave up 0 bases, with 6 bases separating them. Germline values: CDR1 MNHEY, CDR2 SMNVEV (reference sequence). CDR3 coding DNA: TGTGCCAGCAGTTTAATTGGCAGCACAGATACGCAGTATTTT. This codes for CASSLIGSTDTQYF.

This chain links TRBV27 with TRBJ1-2; D uncertain. This CDR3 region has 14 residues. V was cut by 4 bases and J by 5 bases, with 14 bases left in between. CDR1 is MNHEY, CDR2 SMNVEV, per germline (reference sequence). The CDR3 region is CASSSLPAGYGYTF. CDR3 in DNA: TGTGCCAGCAGTTCCCTCCCTGCGGGGTATGGCTACACCTTC.

Here the CDR3 reads CASSTQTGVYTEAFF. The CDR3 bases are TGTGCCAGCAGCACCCAGACAGGGGTATATACTGAAGCTTTCTTT. The chain recombines TRBV4-2 with TRBJ1-1, with 8 nucleotides matching TRBD1. Germline CDR1 reads LGHNA; CDR2 reads YNFKEQ. J lost 5 bases, V lost 5 bases, and 10 bases had no gene match. This CDR3 is built from 15 residues.

The chain combines TRBV7-9 with TRBJ1-6, with unresolved D. The germline V gene has CDR1 SEHNR and CDR2 FQNEAQ (reference sequence). Trimming removed 8 bases from V and 4 bases from J, with 21 bases in between. The CDR3 loop spans 17 amino acids. CDR3 protein: CASRNSGRPDYNSPLHF. The CDR3 DNA reads TGTGCCAGCCGAAATAGTGGGCGGCCGGATTATAATTCACCCCTCCACTTT.

Turning to this clone: The same CDR3 can be traced to other DNA sequences in this sample. The genes are TRBV6-1 and TRBJ2-7; the D call may be TRBD1 or TRBD2 (6 bases each). The CDR3 sequence is 14 residues long. The germline gives CDR1 MNHNS, CDR2 SASEGT. Between the trimmed V and J ends, which lost 1 base and 4 bases, there was a span of 11 bases. The DNA for the CDR3 is TGTGCCAGCAGTGAAGGGAGGGGGTTATACGAGCAGTACTTC. This translates into CASSEGRGLYEQYF.